Shown below are 29 T cell receptor beta chains from a single sample sequenced in a study of CD8 T cells in Susac syndrome. The authors reverse transcribed about 0.5 to 1 ug RNA with random hexamers. TCRdb itself ran the immunoSEQ multiplex PCR reads through MiXCR, one entry per CDR3 protein. The sample includes 250,000 to 300,000 distinct CDR3 sequences, roughly 81% seen only once; the top ten take over 0.09%. The specimen was CD8+ T cells from PBMCs. The receptors come from a human donor with multiple sclerosis.

The chain is built from TRBV5-5 and TRBJ2-1; tentatively, D is TRBD2 (5 bases). This CDR3 comprises 18 residues. The V end was cut by 4 bases, the J end by 2 bases, with 22 bases between. Germline V lookup: CDR1 SGHKS, CDR2 YYEKEE (reference sequence). In DNA, the CDR3 is TGTGCCAGCAGCATAACCCCCGCTTGGCGGGCCGCCTACAATGAGCAGTTCTTC. It translates to CASSITPAWRAAYNEQFF.

The chain is built from TRBV5-5 and TRBJ1-5; possibly TRBD1 for D (5 bases). The V end lost 0 bases, the J end lost 6 bases, and 10 bases lay between the germline ends. Germline loops: CDR1 SGHKS, CDR2 YYEKEE (reference sequence). The CDR3 consists of 14 residues. CDR3 DNA sequence: TGTGCCAGCAGCTTGGTCAGGGTAGGTCAGCCCCAGCATTTT. This translates into CASSLVRVGQPQHF.

V gene TRBV28 combines with J gene TRBJ2-2; TRBD2 aligns across 10 bases. This CDR3 is built from 16 residues. With V trimmed by 2 bases and J by 5 bases, 5 bases remained unmatched. CDR1 MDHEN and CDR2 SYDVKM come from the germline V gene. The CDR3 nucleotides read TGTGCCAGCAGTTTACTAGCGGGAGTCCTAACCGGGGAGCTGTTTTTT. It yields the protein CASSLLAGVLTGELFF.

CDR3 residues: CASNPRLWQGRWRNTEAFF. The CDR3 bases are TGTGCCAGCAACCCCCGGCTTTGGCAGGGACGGTGGAGGAACACTGAAGCTTTCTTT. The rearrangement uses TRBV2 and TRBJ1-1; possible D gene TRBD1, 5 bases. The ends were cut back, 7 bases at V and 1 base at J, with 28 bases in the middle. Germline V CDR1 and CDR2: SNHLY, FYNNEI. The CDR3 runs 19 residues.

The CDR3 spells CASSLYRGKGNEQFF. For the CDR3, the DNA is TGCGCCAGCAGCTTGTACCGCGGGAAGGGCAATGAGCAGTTCTTC. The chain uses TRBV5-1 and TRBJ2-1, with TRBD2 as a possible D gene (6 bases). V was pared by 1 base and J by 6 bases, with 14 bases between. The germline V gene has CDR1 SGHRS and CDR2 YFSETQ. The CDR3 consists of 15 residues.

The chain carries TRBV10-3 and TRBJ2-3; D is tentatively TRBD1 or TRBD2 (5 bases each). The length of the CDR3 is 13 residues. V was trimmed by 4 bases and J by 4 bases, leaving 9 bases between them. The germline V gene encodes CDR1 ENHRY and CDR2 SYGVKD. CDR3 loop: CAISGRGADTQYF. The CDR3 DNA reads as TGTGCCATCAGTGGAAGGGGAGCAGATACGCAGTATTTT.

The J gene is TRBJ2-1, the V gene TRBV2; 13 bases are a match to TRBD2. J was trimmed by 6 bases and V by 6 bases; bases with no gene match: 14. The germline V gene encodes CDR1 SNHLY and CDR2 FYNNEI. The CDR3 runs to 18 residues. CDR3 residues: CASSAGLAGAGWGNEQFF. CDR3 DNA: TGTGCCAGCAGCGCTGGACTAGCGGGAGCGGGTTGGGGCAATGAGCAGTTCTTC. The entire variable domain, with the rest obtained from reference TRBV2 and TRBJ2-1, is as follows: EPEVTQTPSHQVTQMGQEVILRCVPISNHLYFYWYRQILGQKVEFLVSFYNNEISEKSEIFDDQFSVERPDGSNFTLKIRSTKLEDSAMYFCASSAGLAGAGWGNEQFFGPGTRLTVL.

In this sample, this clonotype turned up a few times. The chain uses TRBV7-9 and TRBJ2-7, with TRBD1 as a possible D gene (6 bases). CDR3 length equals 13 residues. Trimming removed 3 bases at V and 6 bases at J, with 12 bases between. Germline loops: CDR1 SEHNR, CDR2 FQNEAQ (reference sequence). In DNA form, the CDR3 reads TGTGCCAGCAGCTTGGGGGCAGGGTCCGAGCAGTACTTC. This translates into CASSLGAGSEQYF.

The chain joins TRBV28 to TRBJ2-1; 10 bases align to TRBD2. Unmatched junction bases numbered 10, after V lost 4 bases and J lost 4 bases. The germline V gene has CDR1 MDHEN and CDR2 SYDVKM. The CDR3 has 17 residues. The CDR3 loop reads CASSWREGTSAYNEQFF. CDR3 bases: TGTGCCAGCAGTTGGCGTGAGGGGACTAGCGCTTACAATGAGCAGTTCTTC. Full variable domain (outside the CDR3, taken from reference TRBV28 and TRBJ2-1): DVKVTQSSRYLVKRTGEKVFLECVQDMDHENMFWYRQDPGLGLRLIYFSYDVKMKEKGDIPEGYSVSREKKERFSLILESASTNQTSMYLCASSWREGTSAYNEQFFGPGTRLTVL.

The rearrangement joins TRBV11-2 to TRBJ1-4; D unresolved. Trimming left V 6 bases short and J 0 bases short, with 14 bases between. The CDR3 consists of 16 residues. Germline V gene data show CDR1 as SGHAT and CDR2 as FQNNGV. CDR3 sequence reads: CASRASYRATNEKLFF. Written as DNA, the CDR3 is TGTGCCAGCAGGGCGTCGTACAGAGCAACTAATGAAAAACTGTTTTTT.

This clonotype was counted only a few times. This sequence joins TRBV12-3 or TRBV12-4 and TRBJ2-7; weak D call: TRBD1 (6 bases). CDR3 length: 12 residues. Between the trimmed V and J ends, which lost 3 bases and 6 bases, there was a span of 9 bases. The CDR3 region is CASSFSGAEQYF. CDR3 sequence (DNA): TGTGCCAGCAGTTTTTCAGGGGCCGAGCAGTACTTC.

V usage is TRBV13 and J usage is TRBJ2-4; D is unclear. The ends were cut back, 4 bases at V and 1 base at J, with 8 bases in the middle. Germline lookup yields CDR1 PRHDT and CDR2 FYEKMQ (reference sequence). The CDR3 length is 14 residues. The CDR3 DNA sequence: TGTGCCAGCAGCTCTACCCCGGCCAAAAACATTCAGTACTTC. Encoded protein: CASSSTPAKNIQYF.

The V call is TRBV5-1, the J call TRBJ2-7; D gene unclear. The V gene lost 0 bases and the J gene lost 7 bases, with 8 bases spanning the gap. Germline lookup yields CDR1 SGHRS and CDR2 YFSETQ. The CDR3 loop spans 12 amino acids. The CDR3 DNA follows: TGCGCCAGCAGCTTGGAAGGGTTGGAGCAGTACTTC. This codes for CASSLEGLEQYF. Combining the CDR3 with reference TRBV5-1 and TRBJ2-7 gives the whole variable domain KAGVTQTPRYLIKTRGQQVTLSCSPISGHRSVSWYQQTPGQGLQFLFEYFSETQRNKGNFPGRFSGRQFSNSRSEMNVSTLELGDSALYLCASSLEGLEQYFGPGTRLTVT.

The J gene is TRBJ2-1, the V gene TRBV27; D may be TRBD2 (6 bases). Germline V lookup: CDR1 MNHEY, CDR2 SMNVEV (reference sequence). V dropped 1 base and J dropped 6 bases, with 13 bases sitting between them. The CDR3 is made up of 15 amino acids. CDR3 DNA sequence: TGTGCCAGCAGTTTATACGGGAGCCTCCCCAATGAGCAGTTCTTC. It is translated as CASSLYGSLPNEQFF.

This chain links TRBV6-2 or TRBV6-3 with TRBJ2-7, with D perhaps TRBD1 or TRBD2 (5 bases each). V lost 1 base and J 7 bases, leaving 20 bases between the germline ends. Germline V gives CDR1 MNHEY, CDR2 SVGEGT. The CDR3 has 16 amino acids. CDR3 coding DNA: TGTGCCAGCAGTTACTGGGGAGAGGGGAAGAATCTGGAGCAGTACTTC. It translates to CASSYWGEGKNLEQYF.

The chain couples TRBV9 to TRBJ2-3, with TRBD2 identical over 9 bases. The CDR3 has 16 residues. V gave up 7 bases and J gave up 0 bases; unmatched junction bases: 9. Germline CDR1 is SGDLS and CDR2 is YYNGEE. The DNA of the CDR3 is TGTGCCAGCTCTGGAGAAAGCGGGGGGAGCACAGATACGCAGTATTTT. Translating gives CASSGESGGSTDTQYF.

This chain joins TRBV30 and TRBJ2-2; D ambiguous. Looked up from germline, CDR1 is GTSNPN and CDR2 is SVGIG (reference sequence). The CDR3 totals 13 residues. Trimming took off 5 bases at V and 6 bases at J, with 13 bases between the two ends. In DNA, the CDR3 is TGTGCCTGGGAGCCCGGATCCTCCGGGGAGCTGTTTTTT. It is translated as CAWEPGSSGELFF.

The rearrangement uses TRBV29-1 and TRBJ2-1; 7 bases agree with TRBD2. V shed 4 bases and J 4 bases; nucleotides not matched to a gene: 1. The CDR3 loop spans 12 amino acids. The V gene's germline CDR1 is SQVTM and CDR2 ANQGSEA. The CDR3 coding sequence is TGCAGCGTTGTGGGGGGGTACAATGAGCAGTTCTTC. The encoded protein is CSVVGGYNEQFF.

The chain couples TRBV4-1 to TRBJ2-7, with a possible D match to TRBD2 (6 bases). The CDR3 is 15 amino acids. The V end was cut by 1 base, the J end by 2 bases, with 12 bases between. Germline V lookup: CDR1 MGHRA, CDR2 YSYEKL. In DNA, the CDR3 is TGCGCCAGCAGCCAAGTCGGAGGGAGCCCCTACGAGCAGTACTTC. It specifies CASSQVGGSPYEQYF.

A remark on this clonotype: One junction end does not reproduce the germline sequence, and a read error may be involved. The chain has TRBV11-1 and TRBJ2-3; 10 bases fit TRBD2. Germline V gives CDR1 SGHAT, CDR2 FQDESV (reference sequence). The CDR3 covers 23 residues. The CDR3 reads CASSSPPWGALAGELVRTDTRYF. The CDR3 DNA is TGTGCCAGCAGCTCCCCCCCGTGGGGGGCCCTAGCGGGAGAATTGGTTCGGACAGATACGCGGTATTTT.

As regards this clonotype: Relative to the germline gene, one junction end is altered; a read error may explain this. The chain combines TRBV13 with TRBJ1-1, with D perhaps TRBD1 (6 bases). Germline assignment: CDR1 PRHDT and CDR2 FYEKMQ (reference sequence). This CDR3 region has 14 residues. The CDR3 DNA sequence: TGTGCCAGCAGCTTAGGCGCGGGGGCATCTGAAGCTTCCTTT. Its protein is CASSLGAGASEASF.

The rearrangement links TRBV12-3 or TRBV12-4 to TRBJ2-7, with D perhaps given as TRBD1 or TRBD2 (5 bases each). This CDR3 spans 13 amino acids. Trimming left V 10 bases short and J 6 bases short, with 19 bases between. The CDR3 protein is CATRKAAGGEQYF. CDR3 sequence (DNA): TGTGCCACTCGGAAGGCCGCTGGGGGCGAGCAGTACTTC.

The V call is TRBV7-8, the J call TRBJ1-1; D ambiguous. The CDR3 is 13 amino acids. Trimming pared 2 bases from V and 1 base from J, leaving 5 bases between. In germline, CDR1 is SGHVS, CDR2 FQNEAQ. In nucleotides, the CDR3 is TGTGCCAGCAGCTTAAGGAGGAACACTGAAGCTTTCTTT. Its protein product is CASSLRRNTEAFF.

The rearrangement joins TRBV30 to TRBJ1-1, with D unresolved. This CDR3 is 13 amino acids long. Germline V gene data show CDR1 as GTSNPN and CDR2 as SVGIG (reference sequence). The V end lost 0 bases, the J end lost 11 bases, and 16 bases lay between the germline ends. The CDR3: CAWSVSMGIGAFF. The CDR3 bases are TGTGCCTGGAGTGTATCGATGGGCATCGGGGCTTTCTTT. The full variable domain, completed using reference TRBV30 and TRBJ1-1, is SQTIHQWPATLVQPVGSPLSLECTVEGTSNPNLYWYRQAAGRGLQLLFYSVGIGQISSEVPQNLSASRPQDRQFILSSKKLLLSDSGFYLCAWSVSMGIGAFFGQGTRLTVV.

The chain employs TRBV20-1 and TRBJ2-3; 8 nucleotides line up with TRBD2. Germline-derived CDR1 and CDR2 are DFQATT and SNEGSKA (reference sequence). The CDR3 contains 16 residues. The V gene end was trimmed by 1 base and the J gene end by 2 bases; junction bases not matched to a gene: 8. CDR3 DNA sequence: TGCAGTGCTAGAGGGATACTAGCGGTCGTCACAGATACGCAGTATTTT. This sequence encodes CSARGILAVVTDTQYF.

This rearrangement joins TRBV7-6 to TRBJ2-7; 15 bases agree with TRBD2. This CDR3 has 20 amino acids. Germline lookup yields CDR1 SGHVS and CDR2 FNYEAQ. V shed 0 bases, J shed 4 bases, and the junction held 13 bases outside the gene matches. The CDR3 is CASSLAGGGLAGGPYYEQYF. The CDR3 DNA reads TGTGCCAGCAGCTTAGCAGGGGGAGGACTAGCGGGAGGGCCATATTACGAGCAGTACTTC.

The genes are TRBV29-1 and TRBJ2-1; 7 positions agree with TRBD2. Germline V gene sequence: CDR1 SQVTM, CDR2 ANQGSEA. The trim removed 7 bases at V and 5 bases at J, leaving 20 bases unmatched. The length of the CDR3 is 17 residues. The CDR3 DNA reads as TGCAGCGCCGAGGGTGGAATGTTAGGGACTACTCACAATGAGCAGTTCTTC. Residues: CSAEGGMLGTTHNEQFF.

The CDR3 protein is CSVVGLAGGGSYNEQFF. The CDR3 nucleotides are TGCAGCGTTGTGGGACTAGCGGGAGGGGGCTCCTACAATGAGCAGTTCTTC. The rearrangement links TRBV29-1 to TRBJ2-1, with 16 positions matching TRBD2. Germline CDR1 is SQVTM and CDR2 is ANQGSEA. The CDR3 is 17 residues long. V gave up 4 bases and J gave up 0 bases; unmatched junction bases: 3.

J is TRBJ2-7 and V is TRBV9, with D unresolved. The germline V gene encodes CDR1 SGDLS and CDR2 YYNGEE. The CDR3 contains 14 residues. Trimming took off 0 bases at V and 2 bases at J, with 9 bases between the two ends. CDR3 sequence reads: CASSVGDPPYEQYF. The DNA of the CDR3 is TGTGCCAGCAGCGTAGGTGATCCCCCCTACGAGCAGTACTTC.